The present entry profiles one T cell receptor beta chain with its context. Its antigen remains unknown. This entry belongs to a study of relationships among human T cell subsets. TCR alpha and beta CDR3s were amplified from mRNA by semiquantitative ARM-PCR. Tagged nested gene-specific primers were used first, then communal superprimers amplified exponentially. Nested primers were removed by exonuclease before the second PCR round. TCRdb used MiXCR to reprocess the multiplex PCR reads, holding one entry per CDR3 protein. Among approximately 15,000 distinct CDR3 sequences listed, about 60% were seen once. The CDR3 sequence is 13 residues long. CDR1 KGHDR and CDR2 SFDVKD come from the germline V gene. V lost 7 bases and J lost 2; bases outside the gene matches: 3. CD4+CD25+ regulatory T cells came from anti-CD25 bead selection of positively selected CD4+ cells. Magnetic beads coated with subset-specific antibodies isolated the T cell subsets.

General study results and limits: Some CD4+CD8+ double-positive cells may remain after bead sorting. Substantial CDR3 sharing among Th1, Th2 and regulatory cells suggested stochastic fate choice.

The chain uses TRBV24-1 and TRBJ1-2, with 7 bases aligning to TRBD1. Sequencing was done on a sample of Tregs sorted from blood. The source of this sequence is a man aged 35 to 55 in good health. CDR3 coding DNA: TGTGCCACCAGAGGGGGCCCCAACTATGGCTACACCTTC. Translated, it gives CATRGGPNYGYTF.